This TCR beta chain originates from a study of blood T cell repertoires in COVID-19. Background on the study: T cells, B-cell-depleted T cells, or PBMCs provided the cDNA or gDNA that served as material.

Authors' analysis steps: Amplification with reference gene primers provided the estimates of nucleated cell counts. Data came from immunoSEQ multiplex PCR; TCRdb stores just in-frame clones and leaves some out. Clone size and the V and J calls come from that table; the DNA yielded D and trimming. The sample holds around 120,000 clones, over 70% seen once. This CDR3 is built from 16 residues. The V end was cut by 1 base, the J end by 1 base, with 11 bases between. Germline CDR1 reads SGHRS; CDR2 reads YFSETQ. This receptor was obtained from a man aged 65-85 years with acute or convalescent COVID-19. Input material: peripheral blood. The J gene is TRBJ2-2, the V gene TRBV5-1, with D possibly TRBD2 on 5 matching bases. In DNA form, the CDR3 reads TGCGCCAGCAGCTTGATGGTTGCGGGGAACACCGGGGAGCTGTTTTTT. Its protein product is CASSLMVAGNTGELFF.